This entry features one T cell receptor (beta chain) sequence. This sample is drawn from a study of blood T cell repertoires in COVID-19. Overall study context: The United States, Italy and Spain supplied acute and convalescent COVID-19 samples. The analysed material was cDNA or gDNA that came from T cells, B-cell-depleted T cells, or PBMCs.

As originally analysed: Reference gene primer amplification gave nucleated cell count estimates. Sequenced by immunoSEQ multiplex PCR; TCRdb stores in-frame clones only, minus some. V and J calls and clone size are those listed in that table; D and trimming were worked out from the DNA. The sample consists of some 150,000 clones, 85% to 90% of them appearing once. Germline V gene data show CDR1 as LNHNV and CDR2 as YYDKDF (reference sequence). This CDR3 is 17 amino acids long. The V end was cut by 1 base, the J end by 4 bases, with 18 bases between. This chain links TRBV15 with TRBJ2-3; maybe TRBD2 (6 bases). This receptor was identified in a woman aged 55-70 years with acute or convalescent COVID-19. The specimen sequenced was peripheral blood. The CDR3 spells CATSRGASGGMPDTQYF. In nucleotides, the CDR3 is TGTGCCACCAGCAGAGGAGCCAGCGGAGGGATGCCAGATACGCAGTATTTT.